This T cell receptor beta chain came from a study of T cell responses to AZD1222 COVID-19 vaccine. General study results and limits: Just five or six AZD1222 recipients tested seropositive at baseline.

About this clone itself: What it binds is not known.

Sequencing was performed with immunoSEQ multiplex PCR; in TCRdb, only in-frame clones are kept and a portion is missing. This sample has about 54,000 clones, with roughly 90% found just once. The sample in question was peripheral blood, obtained on day 0 of AZD1222 vaccination. This clonotype was sampled from an adult in good health.

DNA of the CDR3: TGTGCCAGCAGCTCCCTCAGGACAGGGACGAACACTGAAGCTTTCTTT. Its protein product is CASSSLRTGTNTEAFF. The chain carries TRBV11-2 and TRBJ1-1; TRBD1 matches at 8 bases. The CDR3 totals 16 residues. The germline V gene encodes CDR1 SGHAT and CDR2 FQNNGV. V trimming: 4 bases; J trimming: 1 base; junction bases outside the gene matches: 8.